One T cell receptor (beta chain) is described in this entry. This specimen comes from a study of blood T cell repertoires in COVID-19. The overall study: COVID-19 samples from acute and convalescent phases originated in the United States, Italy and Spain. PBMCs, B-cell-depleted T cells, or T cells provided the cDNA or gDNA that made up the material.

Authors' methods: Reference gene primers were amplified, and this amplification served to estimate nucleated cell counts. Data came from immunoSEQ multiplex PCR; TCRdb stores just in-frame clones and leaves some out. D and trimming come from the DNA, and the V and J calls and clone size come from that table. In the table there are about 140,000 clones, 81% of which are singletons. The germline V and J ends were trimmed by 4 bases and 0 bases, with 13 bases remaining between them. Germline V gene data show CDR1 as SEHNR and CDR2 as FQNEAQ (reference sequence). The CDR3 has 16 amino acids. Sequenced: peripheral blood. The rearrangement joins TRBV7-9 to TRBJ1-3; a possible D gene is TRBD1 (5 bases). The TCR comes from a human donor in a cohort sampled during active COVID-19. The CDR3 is CASSSTSGFSGNTIYF. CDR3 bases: TGTGCCAGCAGCTCAACTTCAGGGTTCTCTGGAAACACCATATATTTT. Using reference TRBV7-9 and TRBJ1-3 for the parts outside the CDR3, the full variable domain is DTGVSQNPRHKITKRGQNVTFRCDPISEHNRLYWYRQTLGQGPEFLTYFQNEAQLEKSRLLSDRFSAERPKGSFSTLEIQRTEQGDSAMYLCASSSTSGFSGNTIYFGEGSWLTVV.